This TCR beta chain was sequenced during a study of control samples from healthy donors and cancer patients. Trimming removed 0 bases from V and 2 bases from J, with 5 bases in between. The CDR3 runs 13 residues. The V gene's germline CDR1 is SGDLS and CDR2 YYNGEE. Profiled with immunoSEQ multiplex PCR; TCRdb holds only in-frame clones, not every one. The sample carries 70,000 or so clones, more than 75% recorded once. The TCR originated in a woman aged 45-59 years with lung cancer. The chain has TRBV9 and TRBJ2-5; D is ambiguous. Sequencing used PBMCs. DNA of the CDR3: TGTGCCAGCAGCGTAGCCGAGCAAGAGACCCAGTACTTC. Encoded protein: CASSVAEQETQYF.